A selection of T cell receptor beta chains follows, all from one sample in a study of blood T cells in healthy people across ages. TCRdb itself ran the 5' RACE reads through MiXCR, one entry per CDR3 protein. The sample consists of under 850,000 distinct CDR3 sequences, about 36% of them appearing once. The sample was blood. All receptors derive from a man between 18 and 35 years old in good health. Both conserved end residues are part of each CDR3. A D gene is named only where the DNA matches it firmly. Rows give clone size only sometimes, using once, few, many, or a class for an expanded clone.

CDR3 DNA: TGTGCCAGCAGGGAAGCGGAGAGCTCCTACAATGAGCAGTTCTTC
CDR3 protein: CASREAESSYNEQFF
V gene: TRBV7-8
J gene: TRBJ2-1
clone size: NA
D gene: NA

CDR3 DNA: TGCAGTGCTAGACGGGGATTTTCCTACGAGCAGTTCTTC
CDR3 protein: CSARRGFSYEQFF
V gene: TRBV20-1
J gene: TRBJ2-1
clone size: NA
D gene: NA

CDR3 DNA: TGTGCCAGCAGTTTGCGGACAGGGGACAATGAGCAGTACTTC
CDR3 protein: CASSLRTGDNEQYF
V gene: TRBV12-3/TRBV12-4
J gene: TRBJ2-5
clone size: NA
D gene: TRBD1

CDR3 DNA: TGCAGTGCTGGACAGGGCGGTACGTTCTTC
CDR3 protein: CSAGQGGTFF
V gene: TRBV20-1
J gene: TRBJ2-1
clone size: NA
D gene: TRBD1

CDR3 DNA: TGCAGTGCTGGGGGCAGGGGTTGGAACACTGAAGCTTTCTTT
CDR3 protein: CSAGGRGWNTEAFF
V gene: TRBV20-1
J gene: TRBJ1-1
clone size: NA
D gene: NA

CDR3 DNA: TGCGCCAGCAGCCCTTACCGGCGGGGGGCAACAGATACGCAGTATTTT
CDR3 protein: CASSPYRRGATDTQYF
V gene: TRBV5-1
J gene: TRBJ2-3
clone size: many
D gene: TRBD2

CDR3 DNA: TGTGCCACCAGTGATATAAGACAGGGGAGGAACAATGAGCAGTACTTC
CDR3 protein: CATSDIRQGRNNEQYF
V gene: TRBV24-1
J gene: TRBJ2-5
clone size: NA
D gene: TRBD1

CDR3 DNA: TGTGCCAGCAGTCCTGCGAGGGTAGTGAACACTGAAGCTTTCTTT
CDR3 protein: CASSPARVVNTEAFF
V gene: TRBV28
J gene: TRBJ1-1
clone size: once
D gene: NA

CDR3 DNA: TGTGCCAGCAGCGCAGCGAGGGGATTCAGTGAAGCTTTCTTT
CDR3 protein: CASSAARGFSEAFF
V gene: TRBV7-9
J gene: TRBJ1-1
clone size: NA
D gene: NA

CDR3 DNA: TGCGCCAGCAGCCCAGATCAGGGGACGGGTCGTGCAACTAATGAAAAACTGTTTTTT
CDR3 protein: CASSPDQGTGRATNEKLFF
V gene: TRBV4-3
J gene: TRBJ1-4
clone size: NA
D gene: NA

CDR3 DNA: TGCGCCAGCAGCTCCAGGGGTTTTAAGGACAATGAGCAGTTCTTC
CDR3 protein: CASSSRGFKDNEQFF
V gene: TRBV5-1
J gene: TRBJ2-1
clone size: NA
D gene: NA

CDR3 DNA: TGCGCCAGCAGCCAAGATCTTGGTGGAAGAAACATTCAGTACTTC
CDR3 protein: CASSQDLGGRNIQYF
V gene: TRBV4-3
J gene: TRBJ2-4
clone size: many
D gene: NA

CDR3 DNA: TGCAGTGTCTCAGGGCAGCCCCAGCATTTT
CDR3 protein: CSVSGQPQHF
V gene: TRBV20-1
J gene: TRBJ1-5
clone size: few
D gene: NA

CDR3 DNA: TGTGCCAGCAGTCTAACGGGACCTAACACCGGGGAGCTGTTTTTT
CDR3 protein: CASSLTGPNTGELFF
V gene: TRBV14
J gene: TRBJ2-2
clone size: few
D gene: NA

CDR3 DNA: TGTGCCATCAGTGAGAACAGGGGCGCCCTCTCCTACGAGCAGTACTTC
CDR3 protein: CAISENRGALSYEQYF
V gene: TRBV10-3
J gene: TRBJ2-7
clone size: NA
D gene: TRBD1

CDR3 DNA: TGCGCCAGCAGCCAAGATGTGGCGATCCAAGAGACCCAGTACTTC
CDR3 protein: CASSQDVAIQETQYF
V gene: TRBV4-3
J gene: TRBJ2-5
clone size: many
D gene: NA

CDR3 DNA: TGTGCCAGCAGTGAAATTTTGGGGGTCAATCAGCCCCAGCATTTT
CDR3 protein: CASSEILGVNQPQHF
V gene: TRBV6-1
J gene: TRBJ1-5
clone size: few
D gene: NA

CDR3 DNA: TGCAGAGCTGGGCCAGTCCCTAACTATGGCTACACCTTC
CDR3 protein: CRAGPVPNYGYTF
V gene: TRBV29-1
J gene: TRBJ1-2
clone size: NA
D gene: NA

CDR3 DNA: TGTGCCAGCGATCAAAGCCCGTCCGGGGATGAGCAGTTCTTC
CDR3 protein: CASDQSPSGDEQFF
V gene: TRBV9
J gene: TRBJ2-1
clone size: NA
D gene: NA

CDR3 DNA: TGTGCCAGCAGCCAGATCACCGGGACAGGAGACTCCTATAATTCACCCCTCCACTTT
CDR3 protein: CASSQITGTGDSYNSPLHF
V gene: TRBV14
J gene: TRBJ1-6
clone size: few
D gene: TRBD1

CDR3 DNA: TGCGCCAGCAGCCAAGTACTCCCCGACCTCACAGATACGCAGTATTTT
CDR3 protein: CASSQVLPDLTDTQYF
V gene: TRBV4-3
J gene: TRBJ2-3
clone size: NA
D gene: NA

CDR3 DNA: TGTGCCGGCAGCTCAAGAGCAGATACGCAGTATTTT
CDR3 protein: CAGSSRADTQYF
V gene: TRBV27
J gene: TRBJ2-3
clone size: NA
D gene: NA

CDR3 DNA: TGCAGTGCTATCCGTCCCGTGGGGAGCACAGATACGCAGTATTTT
CDR3 protein: CSAIRPVGSTDTQYF
V gene: TRBV20-1
J gene: TRBJ2-3
clone size: few
D gene: NA

CDR3 DNA: TGTGCCAGCAGTATACCCGGGGAGTGGGAGCAGTACTTC
CDR3 protein: CASSIPGEWEQYF
V gene: TRBV12-3/TRBV12-4
J gene: TRBJ2-7
clone size: few
D gene: NA

CDR3 DNA: TGTGCCAGCAGCTCTACAGGGGAGGTCGGAGATACGCAGTATTTT
CDR3 protein: CASSSTGEVGDTQYF
V gene: TRBV7-9
J gene: TRBJ2-3
clone size: few
D gene: NA

CDR3 DNA: TGCGCCAGCAGCTTGGTTACTGGGGGAATTACAGATACGCAGTATTTT
CDR3 protein: CASSLVTGGITDTQYF
V gene: TRBV5-1
J gene: TRBJ2-3
clone size: NA
D gene: NA

CDR3 DNA: TGCGCCAGCAGGGGGGGGCCGGGGTCGAACACTGAAGCTTTCTTT
CDR3 protein: CASRGGPGSNTEAFF
V gene: TRBV4-1
J gene: TRBJ1-1
clone size: NA
D gene: NA

CDR3 DNA: TGTGCCAGCAGTCGGGAGCGCACTGAAGCTTTCTTT
CDR3 protein: CASSRERTEAFF
V gene: TRBV12-3/TRBV12-4
J gene: TRBJ1-1
clone size: few
D gene: NA

CDR3 DNA: TGTGCCAGCAGTTACGCCCTCTCCTACGAGCAGTACTTC
CDR3 protein: CASSYALSYEQYF
V gene: TRBV6-2/TRBV6-3
J gene: TRBJ2-7
clone size: few
D gene: NA

CDR3 DNA: TGTGCCAGCAGCGACCGTCAAGGGACTGGCTACACCTTC
CDR3 protein: CASSDRQGTGYTF
V gene: TRBV9
J gene: TRBJ1-2
clone size: NA
D gene: NA

CDR3 DNA: TGCGCCAGCAGCCAAGGAGGGGGACAGGTCTACGAGCAGTACTTC
CDR3 protein: CASSQGGGQVYEQYF
V gene: TRBV4-3
J gene: TRBJ2-7
clone size: many
D gene: TRBD1

CDR3 DNA: TGTGCCAGCACCTCCCGCGGCGTGGGCTATGGCTACACCTTC
CDR3 protein: CASTSRGVGYGYTF
V gene: TRBV2
J gene: TRBJ1-2
clone size: few
D gene: NA

CDR3 DNA: TGTGCCAGCAGACCGCAGGGTTCCTCCTACAATGAGCAGTTCTTC
CDR3 protein: CASRPQGSSYNEQFF
V gene: TRBV12-3/TRBV12-4
J gene: TRBJ2-1
clone size: many
D gene: NA

CDR3 DNA: TGTGCCAGCAGCCAAGAAATTGCCGGGACAGGCAATGAGCAGTACTTC
CDR3 protein: CASSQEIAGTGNEQYF
V gene: TRBV14
J gene: TRBJ2-5
clone size: few
D gene: TRBD1

CDR3 DNA: TGCAGTGCTCCCCAGGGCTCTGTGCAGTACTTC
CDR3 protein: CSAPQGSVQYF
V gene: TRBV20-1
J gene: TRBJ2-4
clone size: NA
D gene: NA

CDR3 DNA: TGCAGTGCTAGCTCCCTTTTCGAGAGCTCCTACGAGCAGTACTTC
CDR3 protein: CSASSLFESSYEQYF
V gene: TRBV20-1
J gene: TRBJ2-7
clone size: many
D gene: NA

CDR3 DNA: TGTGCCTGGAGGGTCGACAGGGGCGTAGGCTACACTTTC
CDR3 protein: CAWRVDRGVGYTF
V gene: TRBV30
J gene: TRBJ1-2
clone size: NA
D gene: TRBD1

CDR3 DNA: TGTGCCAGCAGTTGGGGACAGGGGGGATTTAATGAGCAGTACTTC
CDR3 protein: CASSWGQGGFNEQYF
V gene: TRBV6-2/TRBV6-3
J gene: TRBJ2-7
clone size: NA
D gene: TRBD1

CDR3 DNA: TGTGCCAGCAGTTTCCGAATAAGCGGGGCAACCTACGAGCAGTACTTC
CDR3 protein: CASSFRISGATYEQYF
V gene: TRBV6-2/TRBV6-3
J gene: TRBJ2-7
clone size: NA
D gene: TRBD2

CDR3 DNA: TGCAGCGTTGAATTCCGATCAGGAGAGCAGTTCTTC
CDR3 protein: CSVEFRSGEQFF
V gene: TRBV29-1
J gene: TRBJ2-1
clone size: NA
D gene: NA

CDR3 DNA: TGTGCCTGGAGAGCCGACAGGGGGTCGGGAGCTTTCTTT
CDR3 protein: CAWRADRGSGAFF
V gene: TRBV30
J gene: TRBJ1-1
clone size: NA
D gene: TRBD1

CDR3 DNA: TGCGCCAGCAGCTTGGTAGCCGGGACACAGACAGATACGCAGTATTTT
CDR3 protein: CASSLVAGTQTDTQYF
V gene: TRBV5-1
J gene: TRBJ2-3
clone size: NA
D gene: NA

CDR3 DNA: TGTGCCAGCAGCCAAGATCTAACGGCAGGACTTGAAGCTTTCTTT
CDR3 protein: CASSQDLTAGLEAFF
V gene: TRBV3-1
J gene: TRBJ1-1
clone size: once
D gene: NA

CDR3 DNA: TGCGCCAGCAGCAAAGTTGGGGATTATGGCTACACCTTC
CDR3 protein: CASSKVGDYGYTF
V gene: TRBV4-3
J gene: TRBJ1-2
clone size: few
D gene: NA

CDR3 DNA: TGCAGCGTCGCCCAAGTTCCGGGGTCCAGTGAGCAGTTCTTC
CDR3 protein: CSVAQVPGSSEQFF
V gene: TRBV29-1
J gene: TRBJ2-1
clone size: many
D gene: NA

CDR3 DNA: TGTGCCAGCAGCCAAGAGGTAGCGGGGGGGCCGGAGACCCAGTACTTC
CDR3 protein: CASSQEVAGGPETQYF
V gene: TRBV4-2
J gene: TRBJ2-5
clone size: few
D gene: TRBD2

CDR3 DNA: TGTGCCAGCACTAGACAGTATAGCAATCAGCCCCAGCATTTT
CDR3 protein: CASTRQYSNQPQHF
V gene: TRBV2
J gene: TRBJ1-5
clone size: few
D gene: NA

CDR3 DNA: TGTGCCAGCAGGCGGCAGGAGACCCAGTACTTC
CDR3 protein: CASRRQETQYF
V gene: TRBV25-1
J gene: TRBJ2-5
clone size: many
D gene: NA

CDR3 DNA: TGCAGCGTTGAATCAGCGGCGGGGGCGGGTGAAGCTTTCTTT
CDR3 protein: CSVESAAGAGEAFF
V gene: TRBV29-1
J gene: TRBJ1-1
clone size: many
D gene: NA

CDR3 DNA: TGCAGCGTTGAAAACAGCTACAATGGGCAGTACTTC
CDR3 protein: CSVENSYNGQYF
V gene: TRBV29-1
J gene: TRBJ2-7
clone size: NA
D gene: NA

CDR3 DNA: TGCAGTGCTAGAGATTCAAAGCGGGACCGGGCTATCGATGAGCAGTTCTTC
CDR3 protein: CSARDSKRDRAIDEQFF
V gene: TRBV20-1
J gene: TRBJ2-1
clone size: many
D gene: TRBD2

CDR3 DNA: TGTGCCAGCAGCGAAGAGGGGAGGCTCTCTGGAAACACCATATATTTT
CDR3 protein: CASSEEGRLSGNTIYF
V gene: TRBV9
J gene: TRBJ1-3
clone size: NA
D gene: NA